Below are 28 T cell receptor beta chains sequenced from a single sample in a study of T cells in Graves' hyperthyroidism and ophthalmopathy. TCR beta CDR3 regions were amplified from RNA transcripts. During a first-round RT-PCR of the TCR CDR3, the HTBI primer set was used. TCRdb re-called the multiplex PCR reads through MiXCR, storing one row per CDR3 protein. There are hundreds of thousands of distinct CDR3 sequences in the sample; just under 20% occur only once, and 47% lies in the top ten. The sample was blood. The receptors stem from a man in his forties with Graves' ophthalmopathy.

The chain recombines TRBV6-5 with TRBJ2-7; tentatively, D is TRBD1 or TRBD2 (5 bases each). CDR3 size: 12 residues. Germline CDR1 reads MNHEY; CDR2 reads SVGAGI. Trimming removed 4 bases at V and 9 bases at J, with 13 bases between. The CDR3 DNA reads TGTGCCAGCAGTTCCGGGACCTGGGGGCAGTACTTC. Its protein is CASSSGTWGQYF.

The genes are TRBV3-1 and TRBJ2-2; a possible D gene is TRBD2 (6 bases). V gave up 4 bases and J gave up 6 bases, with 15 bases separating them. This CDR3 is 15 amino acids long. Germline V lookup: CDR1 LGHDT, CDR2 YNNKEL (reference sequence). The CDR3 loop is CASSPLPAGPGELFF. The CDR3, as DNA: TGTGCCAGCAGCCCCCTTCCCGCGGGGCCCGGGGAGCTGTTTTTT.

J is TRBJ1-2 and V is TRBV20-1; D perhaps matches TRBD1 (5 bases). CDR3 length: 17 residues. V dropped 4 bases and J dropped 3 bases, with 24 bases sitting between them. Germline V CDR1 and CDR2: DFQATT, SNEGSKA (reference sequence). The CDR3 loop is CSATSSGGTSRDYGYTF. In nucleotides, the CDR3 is TGCAGTGCTACCTCAAGCGGGGGGACTTCCCGGGACTATGGCTACACCTTC.

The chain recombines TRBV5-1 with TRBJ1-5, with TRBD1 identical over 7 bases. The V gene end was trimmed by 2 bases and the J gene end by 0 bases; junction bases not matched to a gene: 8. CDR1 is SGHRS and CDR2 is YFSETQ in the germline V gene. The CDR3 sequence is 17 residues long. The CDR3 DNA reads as TGCGCCAGCAGCTTACTACCGGGACAGACTAGCAATCAGCCCCAGCATTTT. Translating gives CASSLLPGQTSNQPQHF. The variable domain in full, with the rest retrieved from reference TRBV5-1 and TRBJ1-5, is KAGVTQTPRYLIKTRGQQVTLSCSPISGHRSVSWYQQTPGQGLQFLFEYFSETQRNKGNFPGRFSGRQFSNSRSEMNVSTLELGDSALYLCASSLLPGQTSNQPQHFGDGTRLSIL.

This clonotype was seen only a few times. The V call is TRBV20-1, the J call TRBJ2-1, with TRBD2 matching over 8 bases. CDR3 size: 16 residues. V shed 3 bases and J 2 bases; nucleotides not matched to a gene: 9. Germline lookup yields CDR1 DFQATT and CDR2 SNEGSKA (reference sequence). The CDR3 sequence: CSASSGLGLTYNEQFF. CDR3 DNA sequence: TGCAGTGCTAGTTCGGGACTAGGCCTCACCTACAATGAGCAGTTCTTC.

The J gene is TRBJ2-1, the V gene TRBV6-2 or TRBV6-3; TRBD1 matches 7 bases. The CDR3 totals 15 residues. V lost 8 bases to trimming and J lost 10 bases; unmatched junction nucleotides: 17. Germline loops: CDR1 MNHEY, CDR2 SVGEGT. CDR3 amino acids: CASRLPGQLSEEQFF. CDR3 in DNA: TGTGCCAGCCGACTACCGGGACAGCTGTCGGAGGAGCAGTTCTTC.

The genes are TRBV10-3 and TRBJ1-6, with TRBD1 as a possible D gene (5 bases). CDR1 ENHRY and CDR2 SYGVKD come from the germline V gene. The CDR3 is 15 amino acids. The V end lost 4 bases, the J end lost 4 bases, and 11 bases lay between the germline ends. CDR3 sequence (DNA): TGTGCCATCAGTGGGGGGGACGGATATAATTCACCCCTCCACTTT. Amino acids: CAISGGDGYNSPLHF.

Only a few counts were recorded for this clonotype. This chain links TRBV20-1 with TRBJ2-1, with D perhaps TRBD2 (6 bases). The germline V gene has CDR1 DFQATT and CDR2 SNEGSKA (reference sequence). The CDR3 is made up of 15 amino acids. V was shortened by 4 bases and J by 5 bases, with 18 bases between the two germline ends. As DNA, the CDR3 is TGCAGTGCTAAGGCCCCTTTTCGGGAGAACAATGAGCAGTTCTTC. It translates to CSAKAPFRENNEQFF.

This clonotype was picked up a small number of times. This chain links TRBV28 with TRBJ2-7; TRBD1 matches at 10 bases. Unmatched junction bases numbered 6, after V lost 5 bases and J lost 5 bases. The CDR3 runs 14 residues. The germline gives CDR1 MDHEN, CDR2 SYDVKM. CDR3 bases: TGTGCCAGCAGTCCTCGACAGGGGGCGAACGAGCAGTACTTC. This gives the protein CASSPRQGANEQYF.

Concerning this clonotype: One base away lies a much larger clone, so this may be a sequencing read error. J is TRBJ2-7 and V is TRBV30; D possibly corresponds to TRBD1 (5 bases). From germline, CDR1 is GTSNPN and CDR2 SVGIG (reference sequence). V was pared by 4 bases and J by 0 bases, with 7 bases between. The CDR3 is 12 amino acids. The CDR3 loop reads CAWNTGSYEQYF. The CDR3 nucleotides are TGTGCCTGGAATACAGGCTCCTACGAGCAGTACTTC.

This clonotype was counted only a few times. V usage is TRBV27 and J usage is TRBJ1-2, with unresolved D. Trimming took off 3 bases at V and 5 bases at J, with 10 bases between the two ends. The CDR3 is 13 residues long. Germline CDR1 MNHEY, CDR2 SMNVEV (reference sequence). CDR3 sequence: CASSLRPVYGYTF. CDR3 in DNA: TGTGCCAGCAGTTTGCGGCCAGTTTATGGCTACACCTTC.

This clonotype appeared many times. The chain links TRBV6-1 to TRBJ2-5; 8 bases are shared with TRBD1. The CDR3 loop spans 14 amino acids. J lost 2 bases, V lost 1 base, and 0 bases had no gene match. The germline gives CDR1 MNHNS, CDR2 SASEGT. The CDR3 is CASSEGQGQETQYF. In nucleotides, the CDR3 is TGTGCCAGCAGTGAAGGACAGGGGCAAGAGACCCAGTACTTC.

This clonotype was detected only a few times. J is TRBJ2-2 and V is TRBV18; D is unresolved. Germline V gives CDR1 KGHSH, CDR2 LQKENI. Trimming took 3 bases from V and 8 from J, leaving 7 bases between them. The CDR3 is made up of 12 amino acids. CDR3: CASSPASGELFF. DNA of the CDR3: TGTGCCAGCTCACCGGCGAGTGGGGAGCTGTTTTTT.

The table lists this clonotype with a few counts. DNA of the CDR3: TGTGCCAGCAGTTTATACCTAGCGGGTAATGAGCAGTTCTTC. Translating it yields CASSLYLAGNEQFF. The chain links TRBV28 to TRBJ2-1; 8 nucleotides agree with TRBD2. The trim removed 1 base at V and 7 bases at J, leaving 3 bases unmatched. Germline CDR1 reads MDHEN; CDR2 reads SYDVKM. The CDR3 runs to 14 residues.

The CDR3 bases are TGTGCCAGCAGCTTAGCGGGGAGACACCCAGATACGCAGTATTTT. This sequence encodes CASSLAGRHPDTQYF. The chain employs TRBV7-3 and TRBJ2-3; D perhaps matches TRBD2 (6 bases). Germline CDR1 reads SGHTA; CDR2 reads FQGTGA. The CDR3 length is 15 residues. Trimming stripped 2 bases from V and 4 bases from J, with 13 bases between.

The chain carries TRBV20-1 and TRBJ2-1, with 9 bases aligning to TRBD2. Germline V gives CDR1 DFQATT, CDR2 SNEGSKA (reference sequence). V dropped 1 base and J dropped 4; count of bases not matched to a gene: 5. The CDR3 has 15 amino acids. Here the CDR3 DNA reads TGCAGTGCTAGAGGTCGGGGACTAGCTTACAATGAGCAGTTCTTC. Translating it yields CSARGRGLAYNEQFF.

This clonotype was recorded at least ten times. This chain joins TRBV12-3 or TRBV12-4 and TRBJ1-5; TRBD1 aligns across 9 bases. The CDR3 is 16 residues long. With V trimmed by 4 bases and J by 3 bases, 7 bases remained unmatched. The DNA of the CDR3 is TGTGCCAGCAGTTCCGGGACAGGGAATTACAATCAGCCCCAGCATTTT. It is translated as CASSSGTGNYNQPQHF.

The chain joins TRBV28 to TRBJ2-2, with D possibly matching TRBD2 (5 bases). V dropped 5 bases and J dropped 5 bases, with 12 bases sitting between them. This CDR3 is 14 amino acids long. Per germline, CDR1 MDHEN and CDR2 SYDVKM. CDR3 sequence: CASSPVPGTGELFF. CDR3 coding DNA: TGTGCCAGCAGTCCCGTCCCGGGGACCGGGGAGCTGTTTTTT.

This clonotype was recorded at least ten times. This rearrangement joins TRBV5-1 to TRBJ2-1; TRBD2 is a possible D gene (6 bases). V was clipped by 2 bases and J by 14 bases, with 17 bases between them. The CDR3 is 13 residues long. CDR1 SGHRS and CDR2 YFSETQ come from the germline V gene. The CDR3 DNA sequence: TGCGCCAGCAGCTTCGGAGCGCGGGATATAGAGTTCTTC. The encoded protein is CASSFGARDIEFF. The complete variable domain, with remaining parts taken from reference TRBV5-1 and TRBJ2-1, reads KAGVTQTPRYLIKTRGQQVTLSCSPISGHRSVSWYQQTPGQGLQFLFEYFSETQRNKGNFPGRFSGRQFSNSRSEMNVSTLELGDSALYLCASSFGARDIEFFGPGTRLTVL.

The CDR3 DNA sequence: TGTGCCAGCAGCCAACTAATCGGGCAGGGGTTAAAGAGTAACTATGGCTACACCTTC. Its translation is CASSQLIGQGLKSNYGYTF. J is TRBJ1-2 and V is TRBV3-1, with D possibly TRBD1 on 6 matching bases. CDR1 and CDR2 (germline): LGHDT, YNNKEL (reference sequence). V shed 2 bases and J shed 1 base, with 23 bases lying between them. This CDR3 is built from 19 residues. The full variable domain, completed using reference TRBV3-1 and TRBJ1-2, is DTAVSQTPKYLVTQMGNDKSIKCEQNLGHDTMYWYKQDSKKFLKIMFSYNNKELIINETVPNRFSPKSPDKAHLNLHINSLELGDSAVYFCASSQLIGQGLKSNYGYTFGSGTRLTVV.

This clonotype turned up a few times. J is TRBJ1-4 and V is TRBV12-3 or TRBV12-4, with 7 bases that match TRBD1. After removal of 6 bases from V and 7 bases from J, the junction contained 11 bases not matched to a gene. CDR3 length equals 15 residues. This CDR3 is CASSGPGTDREKLFF. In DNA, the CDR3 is TGTGCCAGCAGCGGACCTGGGACAGACCGTGAAAAACTGTTTTTT.

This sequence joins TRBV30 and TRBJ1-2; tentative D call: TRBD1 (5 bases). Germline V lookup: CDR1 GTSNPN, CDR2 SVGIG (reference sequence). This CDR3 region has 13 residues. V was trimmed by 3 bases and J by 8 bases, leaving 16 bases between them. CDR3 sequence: CAWRPGSVGGYTF. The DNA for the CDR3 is TGTGCCTGGAGGCCAGGGTCCGTGGGAGGCTACACCTTC.

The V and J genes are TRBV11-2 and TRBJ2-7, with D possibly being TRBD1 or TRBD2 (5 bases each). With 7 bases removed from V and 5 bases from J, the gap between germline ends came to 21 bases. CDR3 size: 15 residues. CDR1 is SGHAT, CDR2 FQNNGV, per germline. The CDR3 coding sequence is TGTGCCAGCATCCTACTTGGGGGAGCTTCCGACGAGCAGTACTTC. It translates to CASILLGGASDEQYF.

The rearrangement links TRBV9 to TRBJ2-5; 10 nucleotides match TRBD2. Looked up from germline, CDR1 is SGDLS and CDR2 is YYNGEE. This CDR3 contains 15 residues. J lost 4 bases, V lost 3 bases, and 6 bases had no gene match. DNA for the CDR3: TGTGCCAGCAGCGAGGGACTAGCGAAGGGAGAGACCCAGTACTTC. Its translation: CASSEGLAKGETQYF.

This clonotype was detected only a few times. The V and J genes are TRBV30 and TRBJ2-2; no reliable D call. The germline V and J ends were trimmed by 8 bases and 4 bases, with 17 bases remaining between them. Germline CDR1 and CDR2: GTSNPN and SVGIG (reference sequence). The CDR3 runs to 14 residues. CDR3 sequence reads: CAQPRLDFTGELFF. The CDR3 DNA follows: TGTGCCCAACCTCGACTCGATTTCACCGGGGAGCTGTTTTTT. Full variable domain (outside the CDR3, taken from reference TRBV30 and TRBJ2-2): SQTIHQWPATLVQPVGSPLSLECTVEGTSNPNLYWYRQAAGRGLQLLFYSVGIGQISSEVPQNLSASRPQDRQFILSSKKLLLSDSGFYLCAQPRLDFTGELFFGEGSRLTVL.

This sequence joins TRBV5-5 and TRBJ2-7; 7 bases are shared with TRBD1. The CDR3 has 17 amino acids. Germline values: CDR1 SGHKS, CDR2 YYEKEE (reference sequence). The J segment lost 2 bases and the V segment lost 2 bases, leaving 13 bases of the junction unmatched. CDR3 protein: CASSFTGVSLSPYEQYF. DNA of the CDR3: TGTGCCAGCAGCTTTACAGGGGTGTCCCTAAGTCCCTACGAGCAGTACTTC.

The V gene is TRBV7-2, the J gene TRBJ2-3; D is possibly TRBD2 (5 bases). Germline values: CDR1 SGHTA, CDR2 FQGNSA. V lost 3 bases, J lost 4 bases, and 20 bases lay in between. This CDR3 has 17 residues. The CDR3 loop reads CASSFKPLGRGPDTQYF. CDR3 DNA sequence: TGTGCCAGCAGCTTCAAGCCACTAGGGCGAGGTCCAGATACGCAGTATTTT.

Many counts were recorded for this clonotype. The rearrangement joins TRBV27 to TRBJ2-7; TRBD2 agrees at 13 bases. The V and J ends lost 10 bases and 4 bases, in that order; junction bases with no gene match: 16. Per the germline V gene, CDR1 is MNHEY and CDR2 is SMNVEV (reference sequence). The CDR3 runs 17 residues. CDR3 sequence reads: CATAGLAGPGGLYEQYF. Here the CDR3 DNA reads TGTGCCACAGCGGGACTAGCGGGACCCGGGGGTTTATACGAGCAGTACTTC.